This T cell receptor beta chain stems from a study of T cell changes during pregnancy in multiple sclerosis. The V end was cut by 6 bases, the J end by 6 bases, with 12 bases between. CDR3 length equals 13 residues. Germline-derived CDR1 and CDR2 are MNHEY and SVGAGI. Assay: immunoSEQ multiplex PCR; the TCRdb copy retains only in-frame clones and omits some. The data hold tens of thousands of clones, with 92% observed a single time. This material consisted of CD4+ T cells from peripheral blood mononuclear cells, taken in the third trimester of pregnancy. The chain couples TRBV6-5 to TRBJ2-1; a weak D match, TRBD1 (6 bases). The origin of this receptor is a female donor with multiple sclerosis, enrolled in a pregnancy study. In nucleotides, the CDR3 is TGTGCCAGCAGAAGGGACACCATCAATGAGCAGTTCTTC. Residues: CASRRDTINEQFF.